This T cell receptor (beta chain) derives from a study of response to subunit inactivated influenza vaccine. Concerning this clonotype itself: Its antigen is as yet unknown.

Study-level findings and limits: The authors put forward the suggestion that each seasonal influenza vaccination may bring in only a limited number of new T cells.

Each CDR3 protein gets one entry after TCRdb re-called the RT-PCR reads with MiXCR. The sample includes more than 700,000 distinct CDR3 sequences, around 20% of them seen just once. V lost 1 base, J lost 2 bases, and 9 bases lay in between. Germline lookup yields CDR1 SGHTA and CDR2 FQGNSA. The CDR3 spans 14 residues. This chain links TRBV7-2 with TRBJ2-7; D uncertain. This sequence was found in a man aged 50 to 59 who received an inactivated influenza vaccine. The sequenced sample was PBMCs from blood, obtained approximately 5 days after vaccination. In DNA form, the CDR3 reads TGTGCCAGCAGCTTAGAGAGGTCTACCTACGAGCAGTACTTC. The encoded protein is CASSLERSTYEQYF.